Listed below are T cell receptor beta chains from one sample, sequenced in a study of response to subunit inactivated influenza vaccine. Each CDR3 protein is one row after TCRdb ran MiXCR on the RT-PCR reads. The data hold approximately 500,000 distinct CDR3 sequences, with approximately 20% observed a single time. These same records also appear under a second study, on T cells expressing NK-cell markers.

The sequencing here drew on CD4+ T cells sorted from PBMCs, taken 12 days after vaccination. These receptors were obtained from a man aged 45 to 65 who received an inactivated influenza vaccine. Both conserved end residues are part of each CDR3. A D gene is named only where the DNA matches it firmly. Clone size is given for some rows only: seen once, a few or many times, or a class if the clone is expanded.

>few|TRBJ1-2|-|TRBV7-2
TGTGCCAGCAGCCCTAGGACGGGGCTGGGCTACACCTTC
CASSPRTGLGYTF
>-|TRBJ2-1|TRBD2|TRBV5-1
TGCGCCAGCAGCTTGGCTAGCGGGAGGTCCAATGAGCAGTTCTTC
CASSLASGRSNEQFF
>few|TRBJ2-5|-|TRBV3-1
TGTGCCAGCAGCCTCTCGGGGGCACGGCGCCAGTACTTC
CASSLSGARRQYF
>-|TRBJ2-3|TRBD2|TRBV7-3
TGTGCCAGCAGCTTAACAGGCGCGGGAGGGCCAACAGATACGCAGTATTTT
CASSLTGAGGPTDTQYF
>few|TRBJ2-1|TRBD2|TRBV7-3
TGTGCCAGCAGCCTAGGGACTAGTCGGTCCAATGAGCAGTTCTTC
CASSLGTSRSNEQFF
>-|TRBJ2-1|TRBD2|TRBV10-1
TGCGCCAGCAGTGAGAGTATAGCGGGGGGCTACAATGAGCAGTTCTTC
CASSESIAGGYNEQFF
>-|TRBJ2-7|TRBD1|TRBV9
TGTGCCAGCAGCGAGAGGGACAGCAGCTCCTACGAGCAGTACTTC
CASSERDSSSYEQYF
>-|TRBJ2-2|-|TRBV7-9
TGTGCCAGCAGCTTTGCATCCGGGCTTGCCTACACCGGGGAGCTGTTTTTT
CASSFASGLAYTGELFF
>many|TRBJ1-1|-|TRBV20-1
TGCAGTGCTAGAGATCCGGGTTGGGGCACTGAAGCTTTCTTT
CSARDPGWGTEAFF
>few|TRBJ2-2|-|TRBV12-3/TRBV12-4
TGTGCCAGCAGTTTATTACTAACCACCGGGGAGCTGTTTTTT
CASSLLLTTGELFF
>-|TRBJ2-6|TRBD1|TRBV20-1
TGCAGTGCTAGAGGCACAGGGGGCTCTGGGGCCAACGTCCTGACTTTC
CSARGTGGSGANVLTF
>-|TRBJ2-7|-|TRBV12-3/TRBV12-4
TGTGCCAGCAGTCCCTCGACAGGATTCTACGAGCAGTACTTC
CASSPSTGFYEQYF
>few|TRBJ2-5|-|TRBV12-3/TRBV12-4
TGTGCCAGCAGTTTCGACCGGGGCCGGGTTGAGACCCAGTACTTC
CASSFDRGRVETQYF
>-|TRBJ2-5|-|TRBV7-9
TGTGCCAGCAGCTTAGTCCTTCCCGGGGTCCTGTACTTC
CASSLVLPGVLYF
>-|TRBJ2-5|TRBD1|TRBV7-9
TGTGCCAGCAGCTGGACCGGGACAGCAGAAGAGACCCAGTACTTC
CASSWTGTAEETQYF
>-|TRBJ2-6|-|TRBV12-3/TRBV12-4
TGTGCCAGCAGTTTAGGAGCGCACTCTGGGGCCAACGTCCTGACTTTC
CASSLGAHSGANVLTF
>-|TRBJ2-2|-|TRBV6-4
TGTGCCAGCCGAACGTCAGGGGTCGGGGAGCTGTTTTTT
CASRTSGVGELFF
>-|TRBJ1-2|-|TRBV6-5
TGTGCCAGCAGTTACTCGCGCCAAACCGGACTTGGCTACACCTTC
CASSYSRQTGLGYTF
>-|TRBJ2-2|-|TRBV12-3/TRBV12-4
TGTGCCAGCAGCTTATTTGGGAGTGGGCGGGAGCTGTTTTTT
CASSLFGSGRELFF
>-|TRBJ1-2|-|TRBV6-2/TRBV6-3
TGTGCCAGCCGGGCCCCAGCTAACTATGGCTACACCTTC
CASRAPANYGYTF
>few|TRBJ2-7|-|TRBV7-2
TGTGCCAGCAGCCCTAGCCGACATGTTAGCTCCTACGAGCAGTACTTC
CASSPSRHVSSYEQYF